The 8 T cell receptor beta chains given below trace back to one sample, sequenced in a study of T cells after yellow fever vaccination. MiXCR was run by TCRdb on the 5' RACE reads, yielding one entry per CDR3 protein. This table holds about 340,000 distinct CDR3 sequences, roughly an eighth found once. The material was CD4+ T cells sorted from PBMCs, obtained 15 days after the yellow fever booster vaccination. These receptors all stem from a man younger than 30 who received the YFV17D yellow fever vaccine.

The chain combines TRBV3-1 with TRBJ1-6; weak D call: TRBD1 (6 bases). CDR1 is LGHDT, CDR2 YNNKEL, per germline (reference sequence). Trimming took off 4 bases at V and 10 bases at J, with 20 bases between the two ends. This CDR3 is 16 amino acids long. CDR3: CASSLYSGRGESPLHF. Here the CDR3 DNA reads TGTGCCAGCAGCCTATACTCAGGCAGGGGTGAGTCACCCCTCCACTTT. The whole variable domain, filled in from reference TRBV3-1 and TRBJ1-6, reads DTAVSQTPKYLVTQMGNDKSIKCEQNLGHDTMYWYKQDSKKFLKIMFSYNNKELIINETVPNRFSPKSPDKAHLNLHINSLELGDSAVYFCASSLYSGRGESPLHFGNGTRLTVT.

The chain recombines TRBV5-1 with TRBJ2-7, with TRBD1 matching over 9 bases. The CDR3 is 13 residues long. V was clipped by 3 bases and J by 7 bases; unmatched bases: 5. CDR1 is SGHRS and CDR2 is YFSETQ in the germline V gene. CDR3 DNA sequence: TGCGCCAGCAGCTGGGACAGGGCGCGAGAGCAGTACTTC. It is translated as CASSWDRAREQYF.

The genes are TRBV12-3 or TRBV12-4 and TRBJ2-3, with D maybe TRBD2 (5 bases). Trimming took 6 bases from V and 6 from J, leaving 16 bases between them. This CDR3 is built from 14 residues. CDR3 residues: CASSPQLSSDTQYF. The CDR3 DNA sequence: TGTGCCAGCAGCCCCCAGCTGTCTAGCGATACGCAGTATTTT.

In this sample, this clonotype turned up a few times. The J gene is TRBJ2-1, the V gene TRBV15, with D perhaps given as TRBD1 or TRBD2 (5 bases each). Trimming stripped 5 bases from V and 8 bases from J, with 28 bases between. The CDR3 has 18 amino acids. CDR1 and CDR2 from the germline V gene are LNHNV and YYDKDF (reference sequence). The chain's CDR3 is CATSPHGDPGPWGYEQFF. The CDR3 region has the DNA TGTGCCACCAGCCCTCATGGGGATCCCGGACCCTGGGGGTATGAGCAGTTCTTC.

The chain carries TRBV6-2 or TRBV6-3 and TRBJ2-7, with D unclear. There are 12 residues in the CDR3. Deletions cut 4 bases from V and 2 bases from J, with 6 bases between. CDR1 is MNHEY, CDR2 SVGEGT, per germline. CDR3 DNA: TGTGCCAGCAGTTTCCATCCCTACGAGCAGTACGTC. Residues: CASSFHPYEQYV.

J is TRBJ2-4 and V is TRBV7-2, with D possibly being TRBD1 (7 bases). The CDR3 covers 14 residues. V shed 4 bases and J shed 9 bases, with 16 bases lying between them. CDR1 and CDR2 from the germline V gene are SGHTA and FQGNSA. The chain's CDR3 is CASSSRDRRGIQYF. CDR3 bases: TGTGCCAGCAGCTCGCGGGACAGAAGGGGCATTCAGTACTTC.

This clonotype has only a few counts. J is TRBJ2-2 and V is TRBV20-1, with 12 positions matching TRBD2. The CDR3 has 17 amino acids. V dropped 1 base and J dropped 4; count of bases not matched to a gene: 7. Germline-derived CDR1 and CDR2 are DFQATT and SNEGSKA (reference sequence). CDR3 loop: CSARGPSGGAGTGELFF. The CDR3 DNA reads as TGCAGTGCTAGAGGTCCTAGCGGGGGGGCCGGCACCGGGGAGCTGTTTTTT.

This clonotype was recorded at least ten times. CDR3 in amino acids: CASSRTQGWEQYV. The DNA of the CDR3 is TGTGCCAGCAGCCGTACACAGGGATGGGAGCAGTACGTC. The rearrangement links TRBV14 to TRBJ2-7, with a weak D call TRBD1 (6 bases). CDR3 length: 13 residues. Germline loops: CDR1 SGHDN, CDR2 FVKESK. V lost 4 bases, J lost 7 bases, and 14 bases lay in between.